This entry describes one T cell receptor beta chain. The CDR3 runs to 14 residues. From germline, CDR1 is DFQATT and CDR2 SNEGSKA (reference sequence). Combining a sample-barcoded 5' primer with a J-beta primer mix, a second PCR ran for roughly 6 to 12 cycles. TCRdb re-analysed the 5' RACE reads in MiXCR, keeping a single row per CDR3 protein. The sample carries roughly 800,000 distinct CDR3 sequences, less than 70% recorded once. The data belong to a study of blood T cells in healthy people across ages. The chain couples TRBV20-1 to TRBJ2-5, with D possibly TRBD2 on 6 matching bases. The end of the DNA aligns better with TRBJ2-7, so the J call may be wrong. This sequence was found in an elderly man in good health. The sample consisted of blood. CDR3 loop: CSARWDSPDYEQYF. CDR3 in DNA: TGCAGTGCTAGGTGGGACTCCCCGGACTACGAGCAGTACTTC.